These 17 T cell receptor beta chains originate from one sample sequenced in a study of a mutant IDH1 vaccine in newly diagnosed glioma. The time point is: baseline, week 1 (first vaccination visit). Treatment given: pre-vaccination baseline after standard-of-care therapy. The table came from immunoSEQ multiplex PCR; TCRdb's copy has only in-frame clones and leaves some out. The sample comprises roughly 86,000 clones, about 80% of which are singletons, and 6% to 8% rests with the top ten. Sequenced here: PBMCs, sampled from a glioma patient treated with radiotherapy, temozolomide or both. These receptor sequences come from a man in his forties or fifties with glioma.

In its sample, this clone was seen once. The chain employs TRBV6-1 and TRBJ2-3; a weak D match, TRBD2 (6 bases). Germline V gene sequence: CDR1 MNHNS, CDR2 SASEGT. Trimming removed 0 bases at V and 2 bases at J, with 9 bases between. CDR3 length: 15 residues. CDR3 sequence reads: CASSEARGYTDTQYF. CDR3 DNA sequence: TGTGCCAGCAGTGAAGCACGGGGGTACACAGATACGCAGTATTTT.

The chain couples TRBV7-8 to TRBJ2-5; D might be TRBD2 (6 bases). The V end was cut by 2 bases, the J end by 5 bases, with 24 bases between. CDR1 and CDR2 from the germline V gene are SGHVS and FQNEAQ. The CDR3 runs 18 residues. Written as DNA, the CDR3 is TGTGCCAGCAGCTTACACGAAAATAGCGGCGGCCTCCGGGAGACCCAGTACTTC. Protein product: CASSLHENSGGLRETQYF.

This sequence joins TRBV6-5 and TRBJ2-2; D call uncertain. V lost 6 bases and J 5 bases, leaving 16 bases between the germline ends. This CDR3 is built from 15 residues. Germline CDR1 is MNHEY and CDR2 is SVGAGI. CDR3 protein: CASSLTNPRTGELFF. The CDR3, as DNA: TGTGCCAGCAGCCTCACTAATCCTAGAACCGGGGAGCTGTTTTTT.

The chain is built from TRBV11-2 and TRBJ1-1; D gene ambiguous. This CDR3 is 14 amino acids long. Trimming shortened V by 1 base and J by 4 bases, and 10 bases separated the two germline ends. Germline assignment: CDR1 SGHAT and CDR2 FQNNGV. The CDR3 region has the DNA TGTGCCAGCAGCTTAGTGGCTGGAACCACTGAAGCTTTCTTT. Protein sequence: CASSLVAGTTEAFF.

J is TRBJ1-2 and V is TRBV30, with 8 bases fitting TRBD1. The CDR3 is made up of 13 amino acids. In germline, CDR1 is GTSNPN, CDR2 SVGIG (reference sequence). V was clipped by 2 bases and J by 8 bases; unmatched bases: 7. The CDR3 DNA is TGTGCCTGGAGTCCCCAGGGGGCATGGGGCTACACCTTC. It codes for CAWSPQGAWGYTF.

CDR3 coding DNA: TGTGCCAGCACAGCGGGAGTCACCTACAATGAGCAGTTCTTC. Translated, it gives CASTAGVTYNEQFF. The chain carries TRBV7-2 and TRBJ2-1, with 8 positions matching TRBD2. Germline V gives CDR1 SGHTA, CDR2 FQGNSA. The length of the CDR3 is 14 residues. After removal of 7 bases from V and 2 bases from J, the junction contained 4 bases not matched to a gene.

J is TRBJ2-4 and V is TRBV5-1; unclear D gene. The CDR3 contains 14 residues. Germline CDR1 SGHRS, CDR2 YFSETQ. V was shortened by 0 bases and J by 8 bases, with 12 bases between the two germline ends. The CDR3 coding sequence is TGCGCCAGCAGCTTGGATGGCAACTCGGACATTCAGTACTTC. Translated, it gives CASSLDGNSDIQYF.

This chain uses TRBV7-8 with TRBJ1-6; 7 bases line up with TRBD1. The trim removed 2 bases at V and 10 bases at J, leaving 11 bases unmatched. The germline V gene has CDR1 SGHVS and CDR2 FQNEAQ. The CDR3 sequence is 16 residues long. The CDR3 reads CASSLRVDRENSPLHF. The CDR3, as DNA: TGTGCCAGCAGCTTAAGAGTCGACAGGGAAAACTCACCCCTCCACTTT.

V gene TRBV9 combines with J gene TRBJ1-2; 7 positions agree with TRBD1. Germline V gives CDR1 SGDLS, CDR2 YYNGEE. J was trimmed by 4 bases and V by 1 base; bases with no gene match: 4. The CDR3 totals 14 residues. DNA of the CDR3: TGTGCCAGCAGCGTAAGCCAGGGGGTCTATGGCTACACCTTC. It is translated as CASSVSQGVYGYTF.

The sample holds one count of this clone. The CDR3 sequence: CASSRPGQGKGGELFF. CDR3 DNA sequence: TGTGCCAGCAGCCGCCCGGGACAGGGGAAGGGCGGGGAGCTGTTTTTT. V gene TRBV7-9 combines with J gene TRBJ2-2; 10 positions agree with TRBD1. Germline CDR1 SEHNR, CDR2 FQNEAQ (reference sequence). The V segment lost 5 bases and the J segment 7 bases; nucleotides outside the gene matches: 10. CDR3 size: 16 residues.

The chain has TRBV19 and TRBJ1-5, with D perhaps matching TRBD1 (6 bases). The CDR3 extends over 15 amino acids. The germline V and J ends were trimmed by 5 bases and 7 bases, with 18 bases remaining between them. Germline assignment: CDR1 LNHDA and CDR2 SQIVND (reference sequence). CDR3 sequence (DNA): TGTGCCAGTAGTTTAGGGGGGCCTTCTCGCCAGCCCCAGCATTTT. Its translation: CASSLGGPSRQPQHF.

The J gene is TRBJ2-1, the V gene TRBV4-1, with D unresolved. Per the germline V gene, CDR1 is MGHRA and CDR2 is YSYEKL. Trimming removed 2 bases from V and 4 bases from J, with 9 bases in between. This CDR3 is built from 14 residues. The CDR3 loop is CASSQKETYNEQFF. The DNA for the CDR3 is TGCGCCAGCAGCCAAAAAGAGACTTACAATGAGCAGTTCTTC.

The chain couples TRBV18 to TRBJ2-2; D perhaps matches TRBD1 (5 bases). Trimming removed 2 bases from V and 0 bases from J, with 22 bases in between. The CDR3 has 20 amino acids. The germline gives CDR1 KGHSH, CDR2 LQKENI. CDR3 sequence: CASSPSGRVGPMTNTGELFF. The CDR3 DNA is TGTGCCAGCTCACCATCGGGCAGGGTTGGACCTATGACGAACACCGGGGAGCTGTTTTTT.

The sample holds many counts of this clone. This chain uses TRBV4-3 with TRBJ2-7; 12 bases agree with TRBD2. Germline values: CDR1 LGHNA, CDR2 YSLEER. The CDR3 runs to 16 residues. The ends lost 3 bases at V and 1 base at J; junction bases unmatched: 4. The CDR3 region has the DNA TGCGCCAGCAGCCAGGTGACTAGCGGGAGTTCCTACGAGCAGTACTTC. Its translation is CASSQVTSGSSYEQYF.

This sequence joins TRBV7-2 and TRBJ2-3, with D unresolved. V was trimmed by 1 base and J by 0 bases, leaving 8 bases between them. CDR3 length equals 15 residues. From germline, CDR1 is SGHTA and CDR2 FQGNSA. The CDR3 loop is CASSLDYTSTDTQYF. DNA of the CDR3: TGTGCCAGCAGCTTAGATTATACCAGCACAGATACGCAGTATTTT. Full variable domain (remainder filled in from reference TRBV7-2 and TRBJ2-3): GAGVSQSPSNKVTEKGKDVELRCDPISGHTALYWYRQSLGQGLEFLIYFQGNSAPDKSGLPSDRFSAERTGGSVSTLTIQRTQQEDSAVYLCASSLDYTSTDTQYFGPGTRLTVL.

The genes are TRBV9 and TRBJ1-2; D is ambiguous. V lost 5 bases, J lost 4 bases, and 9 bases lay in between. This CDR3 is 12 amino acids long. Germline assignment: CDR1 SGDLS and CDR2 YYNGEE. The CDR3 loop is CASSPSGYGYTF. For the CDR3, the DNA is TGTGCCAGCAGTCCCTCCGGCTATGGCTACACCTTC.

This CDR3 is CASSLDSYGYTF. The CDR3 nucleotides are TGTGCCAGCAGCTTAGATTCCTATGGCTACACCTTC. The rearrangement links TRBV7-8 to TRBJ1-2; D unclear. Germline values: CDR1 SGHVS, CDR2 FQNEAQ. CDR3 length: 12 residues. V was cut by 1 base and J by 4 bases, with 4 bases left in between. Supplemented by reference TRBV7-8 and TRBJ1-2, the full variable domain reads GAGVSQSPRYKVAKRGQDVALRCDPISGHVSLFWYQQALGQGPEFLTYFQNEAQLDKSGLPSDRFFAERPEGSVSTLKIQRTQQEDSAVYLCASSLDSYGYTFGSGTRLTVV.